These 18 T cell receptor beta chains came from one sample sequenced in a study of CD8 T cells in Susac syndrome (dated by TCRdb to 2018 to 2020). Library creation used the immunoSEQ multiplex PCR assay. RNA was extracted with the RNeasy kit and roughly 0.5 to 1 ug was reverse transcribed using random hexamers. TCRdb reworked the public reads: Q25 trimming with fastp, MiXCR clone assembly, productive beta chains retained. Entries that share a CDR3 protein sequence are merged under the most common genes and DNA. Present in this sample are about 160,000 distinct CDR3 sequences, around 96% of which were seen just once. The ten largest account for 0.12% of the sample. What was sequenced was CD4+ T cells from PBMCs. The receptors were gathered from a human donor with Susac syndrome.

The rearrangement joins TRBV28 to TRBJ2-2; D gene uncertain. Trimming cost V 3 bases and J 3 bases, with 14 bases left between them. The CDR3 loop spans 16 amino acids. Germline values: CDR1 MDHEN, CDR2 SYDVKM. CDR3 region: CASSFWPRSHTGELFF. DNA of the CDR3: TGTGCCAGCAGTTTTTGGCCGCGTTCTCACACCGGGGAGCTGTTTTTT.

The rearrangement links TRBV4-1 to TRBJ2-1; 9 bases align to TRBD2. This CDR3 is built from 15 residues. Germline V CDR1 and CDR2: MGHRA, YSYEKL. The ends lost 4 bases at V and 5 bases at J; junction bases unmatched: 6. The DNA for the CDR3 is TGCGCCAGCAGCCGGTCTAGCGGGGTCAACAATGAGCAGTTCTTC. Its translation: CASSRSSGVNNEQFF.

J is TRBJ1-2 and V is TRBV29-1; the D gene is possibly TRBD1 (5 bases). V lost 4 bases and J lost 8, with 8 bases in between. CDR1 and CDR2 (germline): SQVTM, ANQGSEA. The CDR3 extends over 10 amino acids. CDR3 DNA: TGCAGCGTTGTTCAGGGCGGCTACACCTTC. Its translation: CSVVQGGYTF.

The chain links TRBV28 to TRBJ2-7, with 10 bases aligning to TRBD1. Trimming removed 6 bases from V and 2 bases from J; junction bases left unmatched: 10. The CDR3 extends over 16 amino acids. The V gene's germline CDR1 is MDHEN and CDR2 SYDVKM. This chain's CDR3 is CASRLRGTGATYEQYF. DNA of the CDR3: TGTGCCAGCAGACTAAGGGGGACAGGGGCGACCTACGAGCAGTACTTC.

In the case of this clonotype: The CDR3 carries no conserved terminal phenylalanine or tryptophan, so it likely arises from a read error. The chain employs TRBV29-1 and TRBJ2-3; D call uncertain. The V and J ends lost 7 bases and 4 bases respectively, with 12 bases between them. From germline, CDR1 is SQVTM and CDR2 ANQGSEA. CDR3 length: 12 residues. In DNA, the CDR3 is TGCAGCGCTTCTCGGTCCCCAGATACGCAGTATTGT. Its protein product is CSASRSPDTQYC.

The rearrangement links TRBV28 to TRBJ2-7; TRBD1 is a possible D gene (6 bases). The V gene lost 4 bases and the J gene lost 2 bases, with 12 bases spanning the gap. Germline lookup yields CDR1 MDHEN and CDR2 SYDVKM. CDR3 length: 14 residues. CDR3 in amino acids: CASSSSQGPYEQYV. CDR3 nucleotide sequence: TGTGCCAGCAGTTCCTCACAGGGTCCCTACGAGCAGTACGTC.

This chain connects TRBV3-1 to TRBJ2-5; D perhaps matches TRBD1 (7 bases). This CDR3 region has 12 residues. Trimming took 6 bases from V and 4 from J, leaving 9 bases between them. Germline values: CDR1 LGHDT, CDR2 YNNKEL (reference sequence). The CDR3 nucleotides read TGTGCCAGCAGTCAGGGGGGAGAGACCCAGTACTTC. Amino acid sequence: CASSQGGETQYF.

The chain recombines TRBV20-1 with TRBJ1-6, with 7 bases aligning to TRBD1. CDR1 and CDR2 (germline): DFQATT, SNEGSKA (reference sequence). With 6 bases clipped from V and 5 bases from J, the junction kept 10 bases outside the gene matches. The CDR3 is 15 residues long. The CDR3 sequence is CSASLQGRNNSPLHF. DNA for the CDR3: TGCAGTGCCTCCTTACAGGGGCGGAATAATTCACCCCTCCACTTT.

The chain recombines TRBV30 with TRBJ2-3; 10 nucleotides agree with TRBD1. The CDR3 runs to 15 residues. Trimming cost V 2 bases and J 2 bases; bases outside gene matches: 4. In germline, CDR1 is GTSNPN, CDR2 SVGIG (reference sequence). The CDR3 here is CAWSMDRGTTDTQYF. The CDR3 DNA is TGTGCCTGGAGTATGGACAGGGGGACCACAGATACGCAGTATTTT. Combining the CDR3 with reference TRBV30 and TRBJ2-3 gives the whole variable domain SQTIHQWPATLVQPVGSPLSLECTVEGTSNPNLYWYRQAAGRGLQLLFYSVGIGQISSEVPQNLSASRPQDRQFILSSKKLLLSDSGFYLCAWSMDRGTTDTQYFGPGTRLTVL.

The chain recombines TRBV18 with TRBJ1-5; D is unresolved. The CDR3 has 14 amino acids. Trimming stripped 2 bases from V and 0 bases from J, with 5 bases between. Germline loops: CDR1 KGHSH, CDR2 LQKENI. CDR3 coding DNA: TGTGCCAGCTCACCAGGGATTAGCAATCAGCCCCAGCATTTT. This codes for CASSPGISNQPQHF.

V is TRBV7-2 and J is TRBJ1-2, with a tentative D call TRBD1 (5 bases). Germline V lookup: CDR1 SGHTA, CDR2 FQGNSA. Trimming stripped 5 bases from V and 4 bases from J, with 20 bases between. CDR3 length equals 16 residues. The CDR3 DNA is TGTGCCAGCAGCCCAGCGATTGGGGCCCGGGGCTATGGCTACACCTTC. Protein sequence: CASSPAIGARGYGYTF.

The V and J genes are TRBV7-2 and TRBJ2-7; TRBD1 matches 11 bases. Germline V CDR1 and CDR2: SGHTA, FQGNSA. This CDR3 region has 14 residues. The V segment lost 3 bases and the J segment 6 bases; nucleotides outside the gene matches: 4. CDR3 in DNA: TGTGCCAGCAGCTTGGGGACAGGGGGTCGCGAGCAGTACTTC. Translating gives CASSLGTGGREQYF.

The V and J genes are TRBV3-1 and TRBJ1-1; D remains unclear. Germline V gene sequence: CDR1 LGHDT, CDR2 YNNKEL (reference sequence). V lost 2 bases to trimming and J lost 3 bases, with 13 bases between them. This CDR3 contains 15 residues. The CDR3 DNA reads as TGTGCCAGCAGCCAAAGCTTTAGGTCCCACACTGAAGCTTTCTTT. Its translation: CASSQSFRSHTEAFF.

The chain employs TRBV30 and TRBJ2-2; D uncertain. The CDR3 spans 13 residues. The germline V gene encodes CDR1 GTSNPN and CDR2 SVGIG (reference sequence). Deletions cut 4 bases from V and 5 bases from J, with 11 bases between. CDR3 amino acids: CAWTPRRTGELFF. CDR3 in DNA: TGTGCCTGGACCCCTCGACGGACCGGGGAGCTGTTTTTT.

CDR3 region: CASSVLNMGGYTF. The CDR3 region has the DNA TGTGCCAGCAGCGTACTTAATATGGGTGGCTACACCTTC. This chain joins TRBV9 and TRBJ1-2; D unresolved. The V gene's germline CDR1 is SGDLS and CDR2 YYNGEE. Deletions cut 1 base from V and 7 bases from J, with 11 bases between. The CDR3 length is 13 residues. The variable domain in full, with the rest retrieved from reference TRBV9 and TRBJ1-2, is DSGVTQTPKHLITATGQRVTLRCSPRSGDLSVYWYQQSLDQGLQFLIQYYNGEERAKGNILERFSAQQFPDLHSELNLSSLELGDSALYFCASSVLNMGGYTFGSGTRLTVV.

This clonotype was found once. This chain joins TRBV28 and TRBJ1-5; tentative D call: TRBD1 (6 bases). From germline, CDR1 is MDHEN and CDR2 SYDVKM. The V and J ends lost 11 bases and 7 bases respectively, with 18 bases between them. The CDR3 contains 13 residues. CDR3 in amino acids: CAVDSGVRQPQHF. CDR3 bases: TGTGCCGTGGACTCAGGGGTGCGGCAGCCCCAGCATTTT.

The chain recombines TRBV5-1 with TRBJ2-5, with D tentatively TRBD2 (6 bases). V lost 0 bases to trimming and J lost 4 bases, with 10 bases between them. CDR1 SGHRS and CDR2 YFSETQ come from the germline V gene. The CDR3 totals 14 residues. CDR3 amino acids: CASSLDPEGETQYF. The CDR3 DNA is TGCGCCAGCAGCTTGGACCCGGAGGGAGAGACCCAGTACTTC.

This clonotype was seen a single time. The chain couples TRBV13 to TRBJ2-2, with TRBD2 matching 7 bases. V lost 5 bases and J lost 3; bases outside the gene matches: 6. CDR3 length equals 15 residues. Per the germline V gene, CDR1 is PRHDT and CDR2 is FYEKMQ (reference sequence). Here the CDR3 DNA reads TGTGCCAGCAGCGAGGGGACTACGTACACCGGGGAGCTGTTTTTT. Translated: CASSEGTTYTGELFF.